Listed below are T cell receptor beta chains from one sample, sequenced in a study of cytomegalovirus exposure and HLA in healthy donors. Measured with immunoSEQ multiplex PCR; TCRdb has only the in-frame clones, and not every one. The table includes around 100,000 clones, 65% to 90% detected once. Sequencing input: PBMCs. These receptors were taken from a man aged 25-40 years in good health and CMV-seropositive. Both conserved end residues are part of each CDR3. A D gene is named only where the DNA matches it firmly. A clone size is listed for some rows: how often the clone was seen (once, few, many), or a class if it is expanded.

v_call	clone_size	j_call	d_call	cdr3_aa	cdr3_nt
TRBV7-8	-	TRBJ1-2	TRBD1	CASSLAPGTGDYGYTF	TGTGCCAGCAGCTTAGCACCCGGGACAGGGGACTATGGCTACACCTTC
TRBV29-1	-	TRBJ2-4	TRBD1	CSVQTGLDIQYF	TGCAGCGTTCAGACAGGGTTGGACATTCAGTACTTC
TRBV5-8	-	TRBJ1-5	TRBD1	CASSPDRDQPQHF	TGTGCCAGCAGCCCGGACAGGGATCAGCCCCAGCATTTT
TRBV9	-	TRBJ2-7	TRBD1	CASSVGDSLYEQYF	TGTGCCAGCAGCGTAGGGGACAGTCTTTACGAGCAGTACTTC
TRBV28	-	TRBJ2-7	TRBD2	CASSSLAWEGLGEQYF	TGTGCCAGCAGTTCTCTAGCGTGGGAGGGCTTAGGCGAGCAGTACTTC
TRBV6-5	-	TRBJ2-1	-	CASSRTGNEQFF	TGTGCCAGCAGCCGGACTGGGAATGAGCAGTTCTTC
TRBV6-5	-	TRBJ2-7	-	CASSPPGLYYEQYF	TGTGCCAGCAGTCCCCCCGGACTTTACTACGAGCAGTACTTC
TRBV5-4	few	TRBJ2-6	TRBD1	CASRPTGAGANVLTF	TGTGCCAGCAGGCCGACAGGGGCCGGGGCCAACGTCCTGACTTTC
TRBV5-5	-	TRBJ2-5	TRBD1	CASSLFTGERETQYF	TGTGCCAGCAGCTTGTTCACAGGGGAGAGAGAGACCCAGTACTTC
TRBV5-6	-	TRBJ2-1	TRBD1	CASSRQGASNEQFF	TGTGCCAGCAGCCGACAGGGGGCCAGCAATGAGCAGTTCTTC
TRBV9	-	TRBJ1-3	-	CASSGLGGGFGNTIYF	TGTGCCAGCAGCGGTCTTGGGGGGGGCTTTGGAAACACCATATATTTT
TRBV9	once	TRBJ1-1	-	CASSVVGGGTEAFF	TGTGCCAGCAGCGTAGTAGGGGGGGGGACTGAAGCTTTCTTT
TRBV30	few	TRBJ1-5	-	CAWGHSNQPQHF	TGTGCCTGGGGACATAGCAATCAGCCCCAGCATTTT
TRBV5-1	-	TRBJ1-4	TRBD1	CASSLANSAWGQGAPVRNEKLFF	TGCGCCAGCAGCTTGGCCAATTCGGCCTGGGGACAGGGTGCCCCCGTCCGTAATGAAAAACTGTTTTTT
TRBV7-9	-	TRBJ2-5	TRBD2	CATRTSGRETQYF	TGTGCCACCCGGACTAGCGGGAGAGAGACCCAGTACTTC
TRBV7-2	-	TRBJ2-1	-	CASSLEAANEQFF	TGTGCCAGCAGCTTAGAGGCGGCCAATGAGCAGTTCTTC
TRBV7-2	-	TRBJ2-2	TRBD2	CASSPGTSRTGELFF	TGTGCCAGCAGCCCGGGGACTAGTCGGACCGGGGAGCTGTTTTTT
TRBV27	-	TRBJ1-3	TRBD1	CASRDSGGSNTIYF	TGTGCCAGCAGAGACTCAGGGGGCTCTAACACCATATATTTT
TRBV10-3	-	TRBJ2-3	TRBD2	CAISEPRLAGGPDTQYF	TGTGCCATCAGTGAGCCGCGACTAGCGGGAGGGCCCGATACGCAGTATTTT
TRBV12-2	-	TRBJ1-1	-	CASRLGVRGPTEAFF	TGTGCAAGTCGCTTAGGGGTCAGGGGCCCCACTGAAGCTTTCTTT
TRBV6-5	-	TRBJ2-2	-	CASRGGPPTGELFF	TGTGCCAGCAGGGGGGGACCTCCCACCGGGGAGCTGTTTTTT
TRBV5-4	-	TRBJ2-1	-	CAAREDSYNEQFF	TGTGCCGCTCGGGAAGACTCCTACAATGAGCAGTTCTTC
TRBV30	-	TRBJ1-1	-	CAWSRGTEAFF	TGTGCCTGGAGTAGGGGGACGGAGGCTTTCTTT
TRBV18	-	TRBJ2-5	TRBD2	CASSPLDAGVMETQYF	TGTGCCAGCTCACCATTAGACGCGGGAGTTATGGAGACCCAGTACTTC